This T cell receptor beta chain was identified during a study of PD-L1 blockade in urothelial cancer. Specified time point: peripheral blood 6 weeks after treatment start. This clone was seen only once. Sequencing used immunoSEQ multiplex PCR; TCRdb keeps in-frame clones, though not all of them. The sample has around 62,000 clones; roughly 86% are singletons. This receptor was identified in a man in his sixties with urothelial cancer. Sample: PBMCs, taken around atezolizumab (anti-PD-L1) treatment.

CDR3 in amino acids: CASSLGPFAQYF. For the CDR3, the DNA is TGTGCCAGCAGCTTAGGGCCGTTTGCGCAGTACTTC. The chain combines TRBV7-2 with TRBJ2-7, with D hard to call. The V end lost 1 base, the J end lost 9 bases, and 10 bases lay between the germline ends. The CDR3 loop spans 12 amino acids. Germline V CDR1 and CDR2: SGHTA, FQGNSA.